Listed below are T cell receptor beta chains from one sample, sequenced in a study of blood T cell repertoires in COVID-19. Data came from immunoSEQ multiplex PCR; TCRdb stores just in-frame clones and leaves some out. The sample includes about 200,000 clones, roughly nine tenths of them seen just once. The sample consisted of peripheral blood. The receptors stem from a woman aged 70-85 years with acute or convalescent COVID-19. Each CDR3 is given with its conserved first and last residue. A D gene is named only where the DNA matches it firmly. Clone size is shown for a subset of rows, as once, few, many or a class of expanded clone.

size	V	D	J	DNA	CDR3
.	TRBV5-5	.	TRBJ1-2	TGTGCCAGCAGCTCCCCCGGGACTAACTATGGCTACACCTTC	CASSSPGTNYGYTF
.	TRBV18	TRBD1	TRBJ2-1	TGTGCCAGCCGCCGGGACAGGGGGGGAAATGAGCAGTTCTTC	CASRRDRGGNEQFF
.	TRBV19	TRBD2	TRBJ2-7	TGTGCCAGTAGTAAGGATGCTAGCGGGAGATACGAGCAGTACTTC	CASSKDASGRYEQYF
.	TRBV6-2/TRBV6-3	TRBD1	TRBJ2-7	TGTGCCAGCAGTGGTCCGGGACAGGGGACCTACGAGCAGTACTTC	CASSGPGQGTYEQYF
.	TRBV7-2	.	TRBJ1-1	TGTGCCAGCAGCGGCCCAGGACAGCAGGGAGATGCTTTCTTT	CASSGPGQQGDAFF
.	TRBV6-5	TRBD2	TRBJ2-7	TGTGCCAGTATAGCGGGAGACGAGCAGTACTTC	CASIAGDEQYF
.	TRBV9	.	TRBJ1-1	TGTGCCAGCAGCGTAGAGCGAGGCACTGAAGCTTTCTTT	CASSVERGTEAFF
.	TRBV11-2	.	TRBJ2-2	TGTGCCAGCAGCCCGACGAGGTCCGGGGAGCTGTTTTTT	CASSPTRSGELFF
.	TRBV11-3	TRBD1	TRBJ2-7	TGTGCCAGCAGCTTTACAGGGGACGAGCAGTACTTC	CASSFTGDEQYF
.	TRBV2	.	TRBJ2-5	TGTGCCAGCACACTAGAGGGGGAAGAGACCCAGTACTTC	CASTLEGEETQYF
.	TRBV6-5	TRBD1	TRBJ1-2	TGTGCCAGCAGTTATCAGCCGGGACAGGGGACTCGTGGCTACACCTTC	CASSYQPGQGTRGYTF
.	TRBV27	TRBD2	TRBJ2-3	TGTGCCAGCAGGAGGAGCGGACTAGGGGGCACAGATACGCAGTATTTT	CASRRSGLGGTDTQYF
.	TRBV29-1	TRBD2	TRBJ2-7	TGCAGCGCCTCGTCGGGGGGGTACTACGAGCAGTACTTC	CSASSGGYYEQYF
.	TRBV7-9	TRBD1	TRBJ1-5	TGTGCCAGCAGCCCCTGGACAGGGAGCAATCAGCCCCAGCATTTT	CASSPWTGSNQPQHF
.	TRBV2	.	TRBJ1-1	TGTGCCAGCAGTGTTGAGGGAGCGACTGAAGCTTTCTTT	CASSVEGATEAFF
.	TRBV5-1	.	TRBJ2-1	TGCGCCAGCAGCTTGGCCGCGCGGATTGGCTCCTACAATGAGCAGTTCTTC	CASSLAARIGSYNEQFF
.	TRBV5-5	TRBD1	TRBJ1-4	TGTGCCAGCAGCTTGGCCAGCGACAGGGTAATTGAAAAACTGTTTTTT	CASSLASDRVIEKLFF
few	TRBV5-3	TRBD1	TRBJ1-1	TGTGCCAGAAGCTTTTTCCCCAGGGGGCAGGGCACTGAAGCTTTCTTT	CARSFFPRGQGTEAFF
.	TRBV2	TRBD1	TRBJ1-5	TGTGCCAGCGGTTCGACAGGGGTTTTTCAGCCCCAGCATTTT	CASGSTGVFQPQHF
.	TRBV11-2	TRBD2	TRBJ2-5	TGTGCCAGCAGCCCCCCTCCGGGAGGGCCTCAAGAGACCCAGTACTTC	CASSPPPGGPQETQYF
.	TRBV18	TRBD1	TRBJ2-3	TGTGCCAGCTCCCCGGGGACAGGGGCGGATACGCAGTATTTT	CASSPGTGADTQYF
.	TRBV6-4	TRBD1	TRBJ2-7	TGTGCCAGCAGTCAGGGGGCGAGCTACGAGCAGTACTTC	CASSQGASYEQYF
few	TRBV11-3	.	TRBJ2-7	TGTGCCAGCAGCCCGTCGGACAGAGACTACGAGCAGTACTTC	CASSPSDRDYEQYF
once	TRBV27	TRBD1	TRBJ1-6	TGTGCCAGCAGTCTCCAGGGGGGTTCGAGCTCCTATAATTCACCCCTCCACTTT	CASSLQGGSSSYNSPLHF
.	TRBV7-2	TRBD1	TRBJ1-6	TGTGCCAGCAGCTTAGGAGGGGGCGTCCCCATGCCCCTCCACTTT	CASSLGGGVPMPLHF
.	TRBV5-4	.	TRBJ1-1	TGTGCCAGCAGCTTAATTCAGGGATTTGAAGCTTTCTTT	CASSLIQGFEAFF
few	TRBV6-5	TRBD2	TRBJ2-1	TGTGCCAGCAGAATTGGACTAGCGCCGTATAATGAGCAGTTCTTC	CASRIGLAPYNEQFF
.	TRBV3-1/TRBV3-2	TRBD1	TRBJ2-7	TGTGCCAGCAGCCAATCCGGGGACAGACTGTACGAGCAGTACTTC	CASSQSGDRLYEQYF
few	TRBV7-6	.	TRBJ2-2	TGTGCCAGCAGCTCGCCGACAGTCCCAACCGGGGAGCTGTTTTTT	CASSSPTVPTGELFF
.	TRBV4-1	.	TRBJ2-4	TGCGCCAGCAGCCAAGTTTTAGTACGAGGGTGGAACATTCAGTACTTC	CASSQVLVRGWNIQYF
.	TRBV6-6	TRBD2	TRBJ2-7	TGTGCCAGCAGTCTACGACTAGCGGGTAGTGACGAGCAGTACTTC	CASSLRLAGSDEQYF
once	TRBV19	.	TRBJ1-4	TGTGCCAGTAGTATCCGGGACACTCTAGCAACTAATGAAAAACTGTTTTTT	CASSIRDTLATNEKLFF
.	TRBV11-2	.	TRBJ2-5	TGTGCCAGCAGCTTAGATCTTTCTGGGGGCTTCCCATACTTC	CASSLDLSGGFPYF
.	TRBV9	.	TRBJ2-5	TGTGCCAGCAGCGTAGGTGTCGGGAGTGGGGCAGAGACCCAGTACTTC	CASSVGVGSGAETQYF
few	TRBV5-1	TRBD1	TRBJ1-2	TGCGCCAGCAGCTTGGCTCCAGGACAGGCCCATAACTATGGCTACACCTTC	CASSLAPGQAHNYGYTF
.	TRBV20-1	.	TRBJ2-3	TGCAGTGCTAGTTTCGGGGAGATCTTCACAGATACGCAGTATTTT	CSASFGEIFTDTQYF
.	TRBV5-1	.	TRBJ2-7	TGCGCCAGCAGCTTGGAGGCAGGGCGCTACGAGCAGTACTTC	CASSLEAGRYEQYF
.	TRBV7-2	.	TRBJ2-7	TGTGCCAGCAACCTCGGTCAGGCCTCCTACGAGCAGTACTTC	CASNLGQASYEQYF
.	TRBV5-3	.	TRBJ2-7	TGTGCCAGAAGACTTAGCGGGACAGGGCCCTACGAGCAGTACTTC	CARRLSGTGPYEQYF
.	TRBV27	TRBD2	TRBJ2-3	TGCGCGACGGGGGGATTCGGACACACAGATACGCAGTATTTT	CATGGFGHTDTQYF
.	TRBV15	.	TRBJ2-5	TGTGCCACCAGCAGAGCGGCTCCCGAGGAAGAGACCCAGTACTTC	CATSRAAPEEETQYF
.	TRBV6-5	TRBD1	TRBJ2-7	TGTGCCAGCACCGGACAGGTAGCCTACGAGCAGTACTTC	CASTGQVAYEQYF
.	TRBV5-1	TRBD2	TRBJ2-1	TGCGCCAGCAGCCTGCCGCGACTAGCGGCCTACAATGAGCAGTTCTTC	CASSLPRLAAYNEQFF
.	TRBV9	.	TRBJ1-3	TGTGCCAGCAGCGCCCGATCCGCGAACAGGGCCCAGGTCCCAATTATTGGAAACACCATATATTTT	CASSARSANRAQVPIIGNTIYF
.	TRBV5-1	.	TRBJ2-5	TGCGCCAGCACCCGGGGGGCCGGGGAGACCCAGTACTTC	CASTRGAGETQYF
.	TRBV2	.	TRBJ1-1	TGTGCCAGCAGTGAGTTGGCGGGTCAAGTGACTGAAGCTTTCTTT	CASSELAGQVTEAFF
.	TRBV5-1	.	TRBJ1-6	TGCGCCAGCAGATCAAGCGAAAGAGCTTCACCCCTCCACTTT	CASRSSERASPLHF
.	TRBV6-6	.	TRBJ2-7	TGTGCCAGCAGTTACGCGGCGGGATCCCGACCCGTCGAGCAGTACTTC	CASSYAAGSRPVEQYF
.	TRBV19	TRBD2	TRBJ2-7	TGTGCCAGTAGTACTCAGCGGGGGTACGAGCAGTACTTC	CASSTQRGYEQYF
.	TRBV28	TRBD2	TRBJ2-1	TGTGCCAGCCTGGCTAGGTTTGGCGGGAGTGGGACCCACAATGAGCAGTTCTTC	CASLARFGGSGTHNEQFF
.	TRBV15	.	TRBJ2-5	TGTGCCACCAGCAGAATAGGAGGGGAGACCCAGTACTTC	CATSRIGGETQYF
.	TRBV3-1/TRBV3-2	TRBD1	TRBJ1-1	TGTGCCAGCAGCCACAGGACAGGGAACACTGAAGCTTTCTTT	CASSHRTGNTEAFF
.	TRBV6-5	TRBD1	TRBJ1-5	TGTGCCAGCAGGCCGGGACAGCTCAATCAGCCCCAGCATTTT	CASRPGQLNQPQHF
.	TRBV6-5	TRBD1	TRBJ2-7	TGTGCCAGCACCGTAACAGGGGGTCCGTACGAGCAGTACTTC	CASTVTGGPYEQYF
.	TRBV7-9	.	TRBJ2-1	TGTGCCAGCAGCCCATTCCGGGACAACTACAATGAGCAGTTCTTC	CASSPFRDNYNEQFF
.	TRBV3-1/TRBV3-2	TRBD2	TRBJ2-1	TGTGCCAGCAGCCTCGGACTAGTGCTGGGCAATGAGCAGTTCTTC	CASSLGLVLGNEQFF
.	TRBV19	.	TRBJ2-7	TGTGCCAGTAGTATAGGATGGGGGGCCTACGAGCAGTACTTC	CASSIGWGAYEQYF
.	TRBV15	.	TRBJ1-5	TGTGCCACCAGCAGTACTAAGGTTAGCAATCAGCCCCAGCATTTT	CATSSTKVSNQPQHF
once	TRBV4-1	.	TRBJ2-7	TGCGCCAGCAGCCAAGAGAGGGAGCAGTACTTC	CASSQEREQYF
.	TRBV27	TRBD1	TRBJ2-3	TGTGCCAGCAGATCCGGGACAGGGATAACAGATACGCAGTATTTT	CASRSGTGITDTQYF